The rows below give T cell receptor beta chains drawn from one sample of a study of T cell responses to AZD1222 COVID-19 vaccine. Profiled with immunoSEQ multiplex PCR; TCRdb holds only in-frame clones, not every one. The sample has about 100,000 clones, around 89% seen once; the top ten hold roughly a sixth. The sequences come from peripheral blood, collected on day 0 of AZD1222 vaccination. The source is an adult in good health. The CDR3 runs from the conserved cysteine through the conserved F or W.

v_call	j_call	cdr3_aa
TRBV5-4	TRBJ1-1	CASRETGNTEAFF
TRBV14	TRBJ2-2	CASSSRLVANTGELFF
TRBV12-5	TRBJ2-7	CASGLVPSIDSYEQYF
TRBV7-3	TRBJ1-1	CASSPSGTENTEAFF
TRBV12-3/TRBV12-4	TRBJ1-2	CASNIRRAEGYTF
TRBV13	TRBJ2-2	CASSLLLSGGELFF
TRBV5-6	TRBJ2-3	CASSLDPTGLAGDSTQYF
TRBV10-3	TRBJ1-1	CAISESETGERAFF
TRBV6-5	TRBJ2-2	CASTKLAGETGELFF
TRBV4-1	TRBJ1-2	CASSHLARDRNYGYTF
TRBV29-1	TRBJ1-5	CSVTEQGAQHF
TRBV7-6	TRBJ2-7	CASSRMTGASSYEQYF
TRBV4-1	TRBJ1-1	CASSPQTRGNTEAFF
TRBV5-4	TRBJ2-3	CASSLGGLVADTQYF
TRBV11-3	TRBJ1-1	CASSLSQGGSAMNTEAFF
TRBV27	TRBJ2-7	CASSLVGDRSPYEQYF